A selection of T cell receptor beta chains follows, all from one sample in a study of Graves' ophthalmopathy and Graves' hyperthyroidism. In TCRdb, the multiplex PCR reads were re-called with MiXCR into one record per CDR3 protein. There are 650,000 to 800,000 distinct CDR3 sequences in the sample; about 41% occur only once, and 3.3% lies in the top ten. Material for sequencing was peripheral blood. The receptors shown here come from an adult man with Graves' ophthalmopathy. CDR3s include the opening cysteine and the closing phenylalanine or tryptophan.

v_gene: TRBV20-1
CDR3aa: CSARDPEEETQYF

v_gene: TRBV19
CDR3aa: CASSTQGALNQPRHF

v_gene: TRBV7-2
CDR3aa: CASSLVSGAEAFF

v_gene: TRBV7-8
CDR3aa: CASSLSGQGGYGYTF

v_gene: TRBV4-3
CDR3aa: CASGQEMAQGNTIYF

v_gene: TRBV5-1
CDR3aa: CASSPGQGVSGYTF

v_gene: TRBV25-1
CDR3aa: CASRVVAGELFF

v_gene: TRBV2
CDR3aa: CATRGLNSTYNSPLHF

v_gene: TRBV25-1
CDR3aa: CARAETGDSPLHF

v_gene: TRBV20-1
CDR3aa: CSARSSGNGEQYF

v_gene: TRBV5-1
CDR3aa: CASSTRQGTETQYF

v_gene: TRBV7-9
CDR3aa: CASSHMEGGYGYTF

v_gene: TRBV7-6
CDR3aa: CASSLEGGYEQYF

v_gene: TRBV30
CDR3aa: CAWSLKGVMAQYF

v_gene: TRBV9
CDR3aa: CASSGRAGNTIYF

v_gene: TRBV27
CDR3aa: CASMDRDSGSTIYF

v_gene: TRBV10-3
CDR3aa: CAISLRPGQGAYEQYF

v_gene: TRBV10-3
CDR3aa: CASSQALWTKGPTSGNTIYF

v_gene: TRBV19
CDR3aa: CASSIDHGQGWTSGIETQYF

v_gene: TRBV2
CDR3aa: CASRETGVNTEAFF